This TCR beta chain was retrieved from a study of beta chain features in type 1 diabetes (dated by TCRdb to 2016 to 2018). Study-wide context: Mean age, gender distribution, total cell number and subset yield did not differ between patients and healthy donors. Regulatory and stem cell-like memory subsets were obtained from only 8 patients and about eight healthy donors, while naive and central memory subsets were obtained from all 28 donors. A total of 100 million to 140 million sorted cells were examined across all samples, and the number of cells per subset was strongly correlated with RNA yield. In the study, recently diagnosed type 1 diabetes patients and matched healthy donors were compared on the TCRB repertoires of their sorted circulating CD4+ T cell subsets.

The High Capacity cDNA Reverse Transcription Kit was used to reverse transcribe all of the isolated RNA, meaning that expressed TCRB transcripts were what got sequenced. Deep immunoSEQ sequencing was performed on naive, central memory and regulatory T cell samples, with an average of approximately 4 million total reads per sample. Sorted cells were lysed in RLT buffer and RNA was extracted with DNase-treated RNeasy Micro or Mini kits, depending on cell number. To prevent cross-contamination, every cell subset was processed on its own, while patient and healthy donor samples were processed together. Using the immunoSEQ multiplex PCR, TCRB sequences were amplified from cDNA into 87-bp fragments spanning the CDR3 region. Amplicons were sequenced on the Illumina HiSeq platform. Regarding the original processing steps: PCR bias was corrected computationally using synthetic template baselines, and reads within Hamming distance 2 were collapsed, with unmergeable singletons discarded. Reads were aligned to IMGT to assign V, D and J genes, CDR3 length, and insertions or deletions at six rearrangement sites. Within each subset, clonotype counts were normalized to sorted cell number, and only after that were true diversity and Gini coefficients computed with the tcR R package. The overlap coefficient, calculated on TCRB nucleotide sequences, was used to measure repertoire sharing. TCRdb carries this immuneACCESS record with in-frame sequences only. Its versions omit some clonotypes, under half of them owing to an unresolved V gene in the studies checked, with the rest unexplained. That table supplies the V and J calls and clone size; D and trimming were determined from the DNA. The sample records 160,000 or so clones, 7.5% to 9.5% of which are singletons. The ten most abundant clones make up over 0.5% of the sample.

General findings and caveats noted by the study authors: Because cDNA rather than genomic DNA was sequenced, highly expressing activated cells could have been over-represented, although no difference in activation and CD3 levels was found between groups. Fewer insertions and more nucleotide deletions at VDJ recombination sites were observed in patients with type 1 diabetes, implying thymic rearrangement abnormalities. Naive, central memory and regulatory TCRB repertoires appeared more similar among patients than among healthy donors. A moderate but significant shortening of TCRB CDR3 length was observed in type 1 diabetes patients in all four CD4+ subsets. Shorter templates might have been favored by PCR, but patient and control samples were amplified and corrected together, so both groups would have been affected equally by any skew. Because the HLA sub-analyses included only small numbers of individuals, any influence of HLA type on TCRB rearrangement was left unresolved.

This clone was seen a few times. Its antigen is currently not known. No much larger clonotype is one base removed from it; base qualities were not supplied. From each donor, a single peripheral blood sample of roughly 0.11 L on average was drawn into heparinised tubes. A BD FACSAria II was used to sort naive, central memory, regulatory and stem cell-like memory CD4+ T cells with a panel that included CD45RO, CCR7, CD25, CD127, CD95 and CD27. All sorted populations exceeded 95% purity. PBMCs were separated immediately by Lymphoprep density gradient centrifugation and were stained directly, without being cultured. So that batch effects would be minimized, each experiment stained and sorted samples in pairs, pairing one healthy donor with one patient. Based on the germline V gene (reference sequence), the CDR1 and CDR2 sequences are SEHNR and FQNEAQ. From the cysteine through the phenylalanine, the CDR3 covers 16 amino acids. Here the CDR3 DNA is all that survives: 48 bases in frame from base 1. Trimmed from V: 0 bases; trimmed from J: 12 bases; junction bases lacking a gene match: 10.

The TCR originated in a woman aged 18-30 years with type 1 diabetes. Sequenced: central memory CD4+ T cells from blood. The chain uses TRBV7-9 and TRBJ2-1; TRBD2 aligns with 11 central bases. Here is the DNA: TGTGCCAGCAGCTTAGCGGGTAGCGGGGGGGCCGTATGGCAGTTCTTC. It codes for CASSLAGSGGAVWQFF. The reference TRBV7-9 and TRBJ2-1 proteins fill in what lies around the CDR3, so the full variable domain reads DTGVSQNPRHKITKRGQNVTFRCDPISEHNRLYWYRQTLGQGPEFLTYFQNEAQLEKSRLLSDRFSAERPKGSFSTLEIQRTEQGDSAMYLCASSLAGSGGAVWQFFGPGTRLTVL.